The 17 T cell receptor beta chains below all came from one sample that was sequenced in a study of cytotoxic CD8 clonotypes in ibrutinib-treated CLL. Sequencing was performed with immunoSEQ multiplex PCR; in TCRdb, only in-frame clones are kept and a portion is missing. The sample includes about 180,000 clones, roughly 80% of them seen just once. Material: PBMCs, obtained after 24 months of ibrutinib treatment. Every receptor here comes from a human donor with chronic lymphocytic leukemia.

This chain connects TRBV4-1 to TRBJ1-2; 7 positions match TRBD1. The CDR3 spans 14 residues. V lost 3 bases to trimming and J lost 4 bases; unmatched junction nucleotides: 5. CDR1 is MGHRA and CDR2 is YSYEKL in the germline V gene. The CDR3 reads CASSHDRVSYGYTF. The CDR3 nucleotides are TGCGCCAGCAGCCACGACAGGGTGAGCTATGGCTACACCTTC.

V is TRBV9 and J is TRBJ2-1; 15 bases map to TRBD2. The V segment lost 0 bases and the J segment 1 base; nucleotides outside the gene matches: 2. The CDR3 consists of 18 residues. Germline loops: CDR1 SGDLS, CDR2 YYNGEE. The CDR3 nucleotides are TGTGCCAGCAGCGTAGAAGGACTAGCGGGAGGGTCCTACAATGAGCAGTTCTTC. It is translated as CASSVEGLAGGSYNEQFF.

This chain connects TRBV14 to TRBJ1-1; D is undetermined. The ends were cut back, 5 bases at V and 3 bases at J, with 10 bases in the middle. Germline V gene sequence: CDR1 SGHDN, CDR2 FVKESK. CDR3 size: 13 residues. The CDR3 spells CASSTHSYTEAFF. The CDR3 DNA reads TGTGCCAGCAGCACCCACAGTTACACTGAAGCTTTCTTT.

V usage is TRBV25-1 and J usage is TRBJ1-1, with 8 bases fitting TRBD1. The CDR3 covers 15 residues. Germline values: CDR1 MGHDK, CDR2 SYGVNS. The trim removed 2 bases at V and 4 bases at J, leaving 6 bases unmatched. The CDR3 bases are TGTGCCAGCAGTGAAGCCGGGACAGGCGGCACTGAAGCTTTCTTT. Translated: CASSEAGTGGTEAFF.

The J gene is TRBJ1-2, the V gene TRBV4-1; 7 positions agree with TRBD1. Germline lookup yields CDR1 MGHRA and CDR2 YSYEKL. V gave up 4 bases and J gave up 2 bases; unmatched junction bases: 7. The CDR3 consists of 15 residues. This CDR3 is CASSPRQGANYGYTF. The CDR3 DNA sequence: TGCGCCAGCAGCCCCCGACAGGGCGCCAACTATGGCTACACCTTC.

This clone has only one observation. The chain combines TRBV5-1 with TRBJ1-2, with 9 bases fitting TRBD1. The CDR3 is 15 residues long. J gave up 4 bases and V 0 bases, and 4 bases lay outside the gene matches. Looked up from germline, CDR1 is SGHRS and CDR2 is YFSETQ. The CDR3 DNA reads as TGCGCCAGCAGCTTGGGGACAGGGGTTCGCTATGGCTACACCTTC. It is translated as CASSLGTGVRYGYTF.

This clone was observed a handful of times. The gene calls are TRBV7-9 and TRBJ2-5, with D possibly matching TRBD2 (5 bases). This CDR3 has 14 residues. Per germline, CDR1 SEHNR and CDR2 FQNEAQ (reference sequence). The V and J ends lost 4 bases and 2 bases respectively, with 11 bases between them. CDR3 sequence reads: CASSSSGVQETQYF. The CDR3 nucleotides read TGTGCCAGCAGCTCGAGCGGTGTACAAGAGACCCAGTACTTC.

V usage is TRBV15 and J usage is TRBJ1-1; perhaps TRBD1 as D (6 bases). This CDR3 spans 14 amino acids. Germline lookup yields CDR1 LNHNV and CDR2 YYDKDF (reference sequence). V was trimmed by 0 bases and J by 11 bases, leaving 16 bases between them. The CDR3 DNA reads TGTGCCACCAGCAGAGATCAGGGGATTTCCCGGGCTTTCTTT. Translating gives CATSRDQGISRAFF.

The CDR3 spells CAIRDTVMNTEAFF. CDR3 DNA sequence: TGTGCCATCCGGGACACCGTCATGAACACTGAAGCTTTCTTT. This chain joins TRBV6-5 and TRBJ1-1, with a tentative D call TRBD1 (6 bases). V was shortened by 10 bases and J by 0 bases, with 15 bases between the two germline ends. CDR3 length equals 14 residues. Germline V gene sequence: CDR1 MNHEY, CDR2 SVGAGI.

This chain connects TRBV4-2 to TRBJ2-3; no clear D. With 6 bases removed from V and 5 bases from J, the gap between germline ends came to 9 bases. This CDR3 is built from 12 residues. Germline V gene sequence: CDR1 LGHNA, CDR2 YNFKEQ. The CDR3 coding sequence is TGTGCCAGCAGTCCAGGAGTAGATACGCAGTATTTT. Translated, it gives CASSPGVDTQYF.

This clone was found once. The V and J genes are TRBV11-3 and TRBJ2-7; possibly TRBD1 for D (6 bases). The CDR3 spans 15 residues. V shed 1 base and J shed 4 bases, with 14 bases lying between them. CDR1 and CDR2 from the germline V gene are SGHNT and YENEEA. The CDR3 bases are TGTGCCAGCAGCTTAGGAGGACAGACCTCTTACGAGCAGTACTTC. Its translation: CASSLGGQTSYEQYF. Full variable domain (rest looked up from reference TRBV11-3 and TRBJ2-7): EAGVVQSPRYKIIEKKQPVAFWCNPISGHNTLYWYLQNLGQGPELLIRYENEEAVDDSQLPKDRFSAERLKGVDSTLKIQPAELGDSAVYLCASSLGGQTSYEQYFGPGTRLTVT.

The rearrangement joins TRBV9 to TRBJ1-2, with D possibly matching TRBD1 (6 bases). Per the germline V gene, CDR1 is SGDLS and CDR2 is YYNGEE. Trimming took 0 bases from V and 4 from J, leaving 13 bases between them. The CDR3 sequence is 15 residues long. In DNA, the CDR3 is TGTGCCAGCAGCGTAGAACAGGGAGGGCTCTATGGCTACACCTTC. Its translation is CASSVEQGGLYGYTF.

The CDR3 coding sequence is TGTGCCAGCAGAGACGGACGGACTGAAGCTTTCTTT. Its translation is CASRDGRTEAFF. The chain carries TRBV7-9 and TRBJ1-1, with D uncertain. The germline V gene encodes CDR1 SEHNR and CDR2 FQNEAQ (reference sequence). The V gene lost 6 bases and the J gene lost 5 bases, with 10 bases spanning the gap. The CDR3 covers 12 residues.

The J gene is TRBJ2-7, the V gene TRBV5-1, with D hard to call. CDR1 and CDR2 (germline): SGHRS, YFSETQ. V lost 0 bases, J lost 5 bases, and 9 bases lay in between. The CDR3 is 13 residues long. The CDR3, as DNA: TGCGCCAGCAGCTTGGAAACCCGGGACGAGCAGTACTTC. Encoded protein: CASSLETRDEQYF. Together with reference TRBV5-1 and TRBJ2-7, the CDR3 gives the full variable domain: KAGVTQTPRYLIKTRGQQVTLSCSPISGHRSVSWYQQTPGQGLQFLFEYFSETQRNKGNFPGRFSGRQFSNSRSEMNVSTLELGDSALYLCASSLETRDEQYFGPGTRLTVT.

The chain carries TRBV4-1 and TRBJ2-3, with TRBD2 matching 8 bases. Losses at the gene ends were 0 bases for V and 5 bases for J; bases not matched to a gene: 4. The germline V gene encodes CDR1 MGHRA and CDR2 YSYEKL. This CDR3 contains 15 residues. The CDR3 nucleotides are TGCGCCAGCAGCCAAGATAGCGGGGTCCAAGATACGCAGTATTTT. This codes for CASSQDSGVQDTQYF.

The J gene is TRBJ2-7, the V gene TRBV2; 10 nucleotides agree with TRBD2. The CDR3 extends over 16 amino acids. The ends lost 1 base at V and 2 bases at J; junction bases unmatched: 5. Per the germline V gene, CDR1 is SNHLY and CDR2 is FYNNEI. CDR3 sequence: CASSEGLAGATYEQYF. Here the CDR3 DNA reads TGTGCCAGCAGTGAAGGTCTAGCGGGGGCCACCTACGAGCAGTACTTC.

The chain is built from TRBV21-1 and TRBJ2-1; the table's D call, TRBD2, was not checked against the DNA. TRBV21-1 is flagged as a pseudogene. The CDR3 covers 18 residues. CDR3 DNA: TGTGCCAGCAGCAATGGTCCCGGGGCGGGAAGCTCCTACAATGAGCAGTTCTTC. Translating gives CASSNGPGAGSSYNEQFF.